This TCR beta chain appears in the sequencing data of a study of cytomegalovirus exposure and HLA in healthy donors (dated by TCRdb to 2017 to 2019). Regarding the research as a whole: In an earlier analysis of some 610 of the donors, 250 to 350 Gb of sequence data and 90 million to 120 million unique TCR beta sequences from roughly 200 million T cells were reported. Roughly 320 gigabases of sequencing data and around 88 million unique TCR sequences made up an early release that covered approximately 650 HLA-typed donors. Of the roughly 400 genotyped donors, about 80% fell in the genetic ancestry cluster associated with self-reported Caucasian donors. The study aimed to test whether cataloging public T cell receptors could reveal signatures of past pathogen exposure. The T cell repertoires of around 730 subjects were profiled by immunosequencing and related to cytomegalovirus serostatus. Along with the roughly 610-subject first cohort, a separate validation cohort of over 90 different subjects was used. High-throughput TCR immunosequencing, statistical association of individual TCRs with disease status, and machine learning were combined to predict cytomegalovirus infection status. In a later analysis, previously published TCR beta repertoires from several hundred donors were re-analyzed and high-resolution HLA genotyping was added so that TCR occurrence patterns could be studied. Rather than drawing on any new phenotypic data, the later analysis identified candidate immune exposures from TCR beta sequences and the way those sequences occurred across donors. An earlier analysis of 587 of the donors applied high-throughput TCR beta sequencing to assess whether each TCR beta V gene segment acted as functional or pseudogenic. Donor age, sex, ethnicity and CMV serostatus were compiled alongside the repertoire data. A later genetic analysis used genome-wide SNP genotypes for about three fifths of the 666 donors, treating that subset as a discovery cohort. Every repertoire in the discovery cohort had been generated on one and the same sequencing platform. Class I and class II HLA loci were covered by the typing at four-digit resolution. Typing coverage varied by locus: about 620-630 donors for A, B, C, DRB1 and DQB1; 500 to 550 for DQA1; about 570 for DPA1; roughly 470 for DPB1. Roughly five DR-DQ haplotypes were handled as single units for association and clustering, since linkage in the cohort was strong. Among around 400 genotyped donors of the cohort, an average of roughly 230,000 unique TCR beta nucleotide sequences was sequenced per donor, of which 15% to 20% were non-productive.

The investigation overall reported the following: When HLA alleles, especially DR and DQ, strongly co-occurred, attributing TCR associations to individual alleles was difficult. Because HLA typing was unavailable for some donors at each locus, only the typed subset was used in association tests. Most TCR sequences were seen in very few donors, while some public TCRs were found in many individuals. In a later genetic analysis, a missense DCLRE1C variant was associated with V-gene and J-gene trimming of TCR beta chains, and the association was replicated in an independent cohort. A cluster of highly shared sequence variants was judged likely to be a technical artifact of the sequencing pipeline. Seventeen rarely observed V segments, including chromosome 9 orphons, were excluded from the earlier analysis of about 610 of the donors because counts were too low. According to a later analysis, TCR association rates differed among HLA loci, with DRB1 alleles showing the most associated TCRs and HLA-C alleles showing the fewest. The presence/absence analyses assumed that sequencing depth was roughly uniform across donors, and that assumption may not be true. Several of the top co-occurrence clusters appeared to be linked to parvovirus B19, influenza, CMV and Epstein-Barr virus, according to a later analysis. The study listed 150 to 200 TCR beta chains as associated with cytomegalovirus. A later genetic analysis reported fewer N-insertions in productive TCRs among donors in an Asian-associated ancestry cluster than the roughly 700-donor mean. In a later analysis, 16,951 TCR beta sequences were associated with specific HLA alleles at a false discovery rate of 0.05. In vitro tests confirmed that a few of the cytomegalovirus-associated TCR beta chains recognize cytomegalovirus antigens. Because the 87-base-pair reads could not distinguish some IMGT-functional V segments, including TRBV6-2 and TRBV6-3, those segments were excluded. For the cohort, immune exposure information was limited to CMV serostatus. A further reported finding was that TCR beta sequences accurately predicted the HLA-A and HLA-B alleles for most subjects in the first cohort. Linkage disequilibrium might explain the correlated functional status among segregating V segments, but an unknown experimental factor could not be excluded. In this cohort, only TCR beta chains were sequenced, and detectable features were limited by the absence of alpha or paired-chain data. According to a later analysis, most CMV-associated TCR beta chains appeared to be HLA-restricted, and the HLA associations seemed to be driven largely by CMV exposure. According to the authors, the approach could potentially be generalized to other disease states and immunological phenotypes. In a later analysis, HLA-associated TCR beta chains were found to be more clonally expanded and to have lower generation probabilities than equally common non-associated chains. An earlier analysis of approximately 590 of the donors showed that most TCR beta V segments appeared in productive rearrangements either about 90% or about 30% of the time, which broadly matched IMGT annotations. Cytomegalovirus status was reported to be diagnosed by the classifier with high specificity and sensitivity in both the original and validation cohorts.

Of note for this clone: The clone's antigen remains unknown. One base away there is no much larger clone; base qualities are not given.

Cut back by 1 base and 1 base, the V and J ends lie 12 bases apart. From cysteine to phenylalanine, the CDR3 is 16 amino acids long. Left in the record is the CDR3 DNA by itself, 48 bases read in frame from the first base. CDR1 is given as SGHTA and CDR2 as FQGNSA, both from the germline V gene. The library relied on the immunoSEQ multiplex PCR assay. The multiplex PCR relied on a mix of 60 forward primers for TCR Vbeta segments and 13 reverse primers for TCR Jbeta segments. The CDR3 region of rearranged TCR beta genes was amplified from genomic DNA by a multiplex PCR assay. The Illumina HiSeq System was used to sequence the amplified TCR beta libraries as 87-base-pair reads. In the paper's pipeline: A later analysis counted tens of millions of unique TCR beta chains across the 550 to 800 repertoires, and some 11 million of these chains were shared by at least two donors. To remove PCR and sequencing errors, raw reads were error-corrected and collapsed into unique sequences using a nearest-neighbor algorithm that merged closely related sequences. Alignment of CDR3 sequences to IMGT reference sequences was used to assign V, D and J gene segments. For a sequence to be retained, at least a six-nucleotide match to both a V gene segment and a J gene segment was required. A rearrangement counted as productive if the CDR3 had no stop codons and remained in frame with V and J, and every other rearrangement counted as non-productive. Following IMGT convention, CDR3 was defined as the stretch from the second conserved V-encoded cysteine to the conserved J-encoded phenylalanine. The earlier analysis of about 620 of the donors excluded sequences that lacked an unambiguous match to a single V gene segment. In an earlier analysis of a few hundred of the donors, a V segment was called functional when productive rearrangements were above 56.7%, and segregating when the standard deviation between donors exceeded 5%. A statistical classification framework was developed to diagnose cytomegalovirus status using the catalog of TCR beta chain sequences. In a later analysis, TCR nucleotide sequences were compared against IMGT/GENE-DB human TR gene sequences so that V and J genes could be assigned. A later analysis assigned CDR3 sequences and most-parsimonious VDJ recombination scenarios with the TCRdist pipeline. In a later analysis, each TCR beta chain was defined by its CDR3 amino acid sequence together with its V-gene family, and reads lacking a unique V-gene family were excluded. As a way to deal with suspected cross-contamination and a sequencing artifact, a later analysis dropped 450 to 600 nucleotide sequences that were highly shared and had low generation probability. In a later analysis, a clonal expansion index was calculated for each public chain from normalized within-repertoire ranks of inferred template counts. Generation probabilities in a later analysis came from a VDJ recombination model fitted to out-of-frame rearrangements, and those results were checked against IGoR. Hypergeometric tests were used in a later analysis to score TCR-TCR, TCR-HLA and TCR-CMV co-occurrence, with a repertoire-size bias correction applied to the TCR pairs. False discovery rates were estimated in a later analysis by permuting HLA or CMV assignments 20 times. A later analysis grouped co-occurring TCRs with DBSCAN, adding TCRdist sequence similarity when clustering within HLA-allele-positive subsets. Repertoires with fewer than 30,000 or more than 120,000 public chains were left out of co-occurrence clustering, as were a handful of repertoires with anomalous nucleotide sharing. TCRdb limited this immuneACCESS table to in-frame rearrangements with V and J called. A share of clones is missing; checked studies link under half to unresolved V genes, and the rest is unexplained. From that table come the V and J calls and clone size; the DNA was used to work out D and trimming. The sample table records about 150,000 clones; about three quarters of these occur just once. The ten largest clones represent 4% of the sample.

The cohort was made up of under 800 healthy bone marrow donors. All cohort members were sampled while nominally healthy, although unrecorded immune exposures were likely present. The donor was CMV seronegative and belonged to the group of 352 seronegative cohort members. Each donor provided a peripheral blood sample, and peripheral blood mononuclear cells were used for TCR beta sequencing. The Qiagen DNeasy Blood Extraction Kit was used to extract genomic DNA from the blood cell samples. The sequence derives from a woman between 35 and 50 years old in good health and CMV-seronegative. The V gene is TRBV7-2 and the J gene is TRBJ2-3; no D gene is confidently identified. The sample consisted of PBMCs. The CDR3 region reads CASSLDGRHGTDTQYF. The DNA sequence reads TGTGCCAGCAGCTTAGACGGCAGGCACGGCACAGATACGCAGTATTTT.